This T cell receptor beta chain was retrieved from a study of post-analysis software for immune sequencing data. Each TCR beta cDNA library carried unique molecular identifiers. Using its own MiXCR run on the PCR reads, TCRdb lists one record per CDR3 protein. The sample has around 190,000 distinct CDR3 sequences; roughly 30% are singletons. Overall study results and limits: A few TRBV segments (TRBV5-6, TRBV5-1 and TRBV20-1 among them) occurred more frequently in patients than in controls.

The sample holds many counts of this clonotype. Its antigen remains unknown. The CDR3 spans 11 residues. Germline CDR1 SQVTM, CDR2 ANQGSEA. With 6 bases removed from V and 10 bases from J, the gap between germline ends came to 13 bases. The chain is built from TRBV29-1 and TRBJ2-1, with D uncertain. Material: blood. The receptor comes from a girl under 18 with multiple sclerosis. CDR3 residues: CSVRPVREQFF. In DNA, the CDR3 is TGCAGCGTCCGACCCGTTAGGGAGCAGTTCTTC.